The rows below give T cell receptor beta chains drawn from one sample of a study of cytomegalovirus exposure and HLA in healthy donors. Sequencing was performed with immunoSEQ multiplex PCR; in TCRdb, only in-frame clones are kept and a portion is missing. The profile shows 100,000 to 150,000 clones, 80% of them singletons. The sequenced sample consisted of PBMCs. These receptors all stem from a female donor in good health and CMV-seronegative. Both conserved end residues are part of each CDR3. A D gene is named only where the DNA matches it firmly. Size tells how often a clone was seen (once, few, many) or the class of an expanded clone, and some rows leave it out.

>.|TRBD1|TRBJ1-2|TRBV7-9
TGTTCCAGCAGCTGGGACAGGGGTGAGAACTATGGCTACACCTTC
CSSSWDRGENYGYTF
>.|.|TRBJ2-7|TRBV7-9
TGTGCCAGCAGCTTAGCCGGGTCCGTCTACGAGCAGTACTTC
CASSLAGSVYEQYF
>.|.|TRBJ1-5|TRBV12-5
TGTGCTAGTGGTCGTGACGGAGTAAATCAGCCCCAGCATTTT
CASGRDGVNQPQHF
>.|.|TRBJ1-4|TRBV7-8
TGTGCCAGCAGCTTAGCATCGGGATTTAATGAAAAGCTGTTTTTT
CASSLASGFNEKLFF
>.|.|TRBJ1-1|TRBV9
TGTGCCAGCAGCCCTTTTGGGGGGGGGAACACTGAAGCTTTCTTT
CASSPFGGGNTEAFF
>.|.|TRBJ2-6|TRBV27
TGTGCCAGCAGTTTTATTCGTAGTGGGGCCAACGTCCTGACTTTC
CASSFIRSGANVLTF
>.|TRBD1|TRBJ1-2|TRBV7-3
TGTGCCAGCAGCTTAGGACAGGGTGTCAACTATGGCTACACCTTC
CASSLGQGVNYGYTF
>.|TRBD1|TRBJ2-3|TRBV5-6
TGTGCCAGCAAGTGGGGACCGGGACAGAGCACAGATACGCAGTATTTT
CASKWGPGQSTDTQYF
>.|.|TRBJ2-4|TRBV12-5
TGTGCTAGTGGCGCAGCCGGACAGTTACAGTACTTC
CASGAAGQLQYF
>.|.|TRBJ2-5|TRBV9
TGTGCCAGCAGCGTAGCTACGGGGAGGACAGAGACCCAGTACTTC
CASSVATGRTETQYF
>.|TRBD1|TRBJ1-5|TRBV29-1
TGCAGCGTGCGGACAGGGACTAATCAGCCCCAGCATTTT
CSVRTGTNQPQHF
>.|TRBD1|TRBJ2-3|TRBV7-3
TGTGCCAGCAGCTCCCGGACAGGGGCTAGCACAGATACGCAGTATTTT
CASSSRTGASTDTQYF
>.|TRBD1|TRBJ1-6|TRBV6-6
TGTGCCAGCAGTACCCGACAGGGGTCGAGTTCACCCCTCCACTTT
CASSTRQGSSSPLHF
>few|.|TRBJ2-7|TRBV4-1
TGCGCCAGCAGCCAAGTACAGGGTTTCACCTACGAGCAGTACTTC
CASSQVQGFTYEQYF
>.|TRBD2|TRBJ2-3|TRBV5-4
TGTGCCAGCAGCTTGGGGCTAGCGGGGGGGGACACGCAGTATTTT
CASSLGLAGGDTQYF
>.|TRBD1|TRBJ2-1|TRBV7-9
TGTGCCAGCAGCTTAACAGGGGCAGGTGAGCAGTTCTTC
CASSLTGAGEQFF
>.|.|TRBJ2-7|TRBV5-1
TGCGCCAGCAGCTTGGCCACGGGGAACTACGAGCAGTACTTC
CASSLATGNYEQYF
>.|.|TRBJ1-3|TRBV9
TGTGCCAGCGGGTCAGGTAATCAGCACACCATATATTTT
CASGSGNQHTIYF
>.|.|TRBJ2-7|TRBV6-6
TGTGCCAGCAGTTACAGCCGTGCCTACGAGCAGTACTTC
CASSYSRAYEQYF
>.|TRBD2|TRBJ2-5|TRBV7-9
TGTGCCAGCAGCTTAGGACTAGCTTCTTCTCAGCGGGAGACCCAGTACTTC
CASSLGLASSQRETQYF
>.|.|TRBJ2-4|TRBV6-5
TGTGCCAGCACCACCGTGCGTGGAAACATTCAGTACTTC
CASTTVRGNIQYF
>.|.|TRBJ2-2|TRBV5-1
TGCGCCAGCAGCTCCCTATTGAGAGACGGGGAGCTGTTTTTT
CASSSLLRDGELFF
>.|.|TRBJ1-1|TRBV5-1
TGCGCCAGCAGCTTCGGAAGGGGGGGCCAGGAGACTGAAGCTTTCTTT
CASSFGRGGQETEAFF
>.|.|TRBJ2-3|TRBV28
TGTGCCAGCAGTTCCTATGCCGACCCCCTAGAGGCAGATACGCAGTATTTT
CASSSYADPLEADTQYF
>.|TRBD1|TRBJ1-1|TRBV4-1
TGCGCCAGCAGCCCTACCGGGACAGCGAACACTGAAGCTTTCTTT
CASSPTGTANTEAFF
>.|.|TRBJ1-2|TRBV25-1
TGTGCCAGCAGTGATGGAAGGAGGGGCTATGGCTACACCTTC
CASSDGRRGYGYTF
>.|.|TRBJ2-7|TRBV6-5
TGTGCCAGCAGTTACTCAGGGGGAGCCGCCTACGAGCAGTACTTC
CASSYSGGAAYEQYF
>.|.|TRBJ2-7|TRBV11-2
TGTGCCAGCAGCCGGACCGAAGGGGTTTTTAGTCTGGACGAGCAGTACTTC
CASSRTEGVFSLDEQYF
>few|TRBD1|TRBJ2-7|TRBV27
TGTGCCAGCAGTCCCTACTCGACAGGGGGCAAGTACTTC
CASSPYSTGGKYF
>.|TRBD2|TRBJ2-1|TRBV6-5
TGTGCCAGCAGCTACGGACTAGCGGGAACAGTGGGTGAGCAGTTCTTC
CASSYGLAGTVGEQFF
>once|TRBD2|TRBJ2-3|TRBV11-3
TGTGCCAGCAGCGGAAGCGGGGCGTACACAGATACGCAGTATTTT
CASSGSGAYTDTQYF
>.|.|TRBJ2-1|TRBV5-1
TGCGCCAGCAGCTTTGGTCAAGGGGCTATCAATGAGCAGTTCTTC
CASSFGQGAINEQFF
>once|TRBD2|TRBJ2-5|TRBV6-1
TGTGCCAGCAGCTCCGGGACTAGCAGGGAGACCCAGTACTTC
CASSSGTSRETQYF
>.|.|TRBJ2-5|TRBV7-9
TGTGCCAGCAGCTTAGCGCTAGTCGGAGGCCTATCGAAAGAGACCCAGTACTTC
CASSLALVGGLSKETQYF
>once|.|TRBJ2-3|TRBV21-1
TGTGCCAGCAGCAAAGTAAACTATAGCGGGAGGGCCTCAGCAGATACGCAGTATTTT
CASSKVNYSGRASADTQYF
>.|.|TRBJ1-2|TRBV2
TGTGCCAGCAGTGAAGTATACGGGAGTATCAACTATGGCTACACCTTC
CASSEVYGSINYGYTF
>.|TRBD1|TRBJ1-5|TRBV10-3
TGTGCCATCAGTGAGTTGCAGGGGGGCAATCAGCCCCAGCATTTT
CAISELQGGNQPQHF
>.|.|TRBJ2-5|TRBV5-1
TGCGCCAGCAGCCTGTCCCCTTGGGGGCTAGGAGAGACCCAGTACTTC
CASSLSPWGLGETQYF
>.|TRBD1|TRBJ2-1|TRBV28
TGTGCCAGCAGTCCACCGGACAGGGGGCGGCAGTTCTTC
CASSPPDRGRQFF
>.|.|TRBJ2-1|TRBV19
TGTGCCAGTAGAGCGGAGGTAGGGAAACATGAGCAGTTCTTC
CASRAEVGKHEQFF
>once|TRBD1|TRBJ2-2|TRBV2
TGTGCCAGCAAGGGACAGGGGTTCACCGGGGAGCTGTTTTTT
CASKGQGFTGELFF
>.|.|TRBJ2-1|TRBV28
TGTGCCAGCAGTTTATACTTCCCCACCGCGTACAATGAGCAGTTCTTC
CASSLYFPTAYNEQFF
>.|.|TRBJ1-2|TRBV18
TGTGCCAGCTCACCGGGCAGGCCCTTGTATGGCTACACCTTC
CASSPGRPLYGYTF
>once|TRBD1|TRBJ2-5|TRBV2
TGTGCCAGCAAGACAGGGGCAGAGACCCAGTACTTC
CASKTGAETQYF
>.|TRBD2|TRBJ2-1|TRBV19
TGTGCCAGTAGTACTTCCCTTAGCGGGAGCAATGAGCAGTTCTTC
CASSTSLSGSNEQFF
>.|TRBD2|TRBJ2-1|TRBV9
TGTGCCAGCAGCGGGACCGCGGGAGTTCTATACAATGAGCAGTTCTTC
CASSGTAGVLYNEQFF
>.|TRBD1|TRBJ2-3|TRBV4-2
TGTGCCAGCAGCCAAGTCGATGGGACAGGCACAGATACGCAGTATTTT
CASSQVDGTGTDTQYF
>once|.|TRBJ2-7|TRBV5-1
TGCGCCAGCAGTCGTCCTAGCCGTAGCTCCTACGAGCAGTACTTC
CASSRPSRSSYEQYF
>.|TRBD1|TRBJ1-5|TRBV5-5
TGTGCCAGCAGCTTGTCTGGTGGACAGGGCTCGGTGAATCAGCCCCAGCATTTT
CASSLSGGQGSVNQPQHF
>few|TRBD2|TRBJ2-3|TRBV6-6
TGTGCCAGCAGTAACCCTCTAGCGGGAGTAGCAGATACGCAGTATTTT
CASSNPLAGVADTQYF
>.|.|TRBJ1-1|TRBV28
TGTGCCAGCAGTTATTCCAGGGGCAGGAACACTGAAGCTTTCTTT
CASSYSRGRNTEAFF
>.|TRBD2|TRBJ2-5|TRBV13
TGTGCCAGCAGCTTAGGAGCGGGGGGGATGGAGACCCAGTACTTC
CASSLGAGGMETQYF
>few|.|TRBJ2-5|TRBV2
TGTGCCAGCAGTGAAGATGGCGGGGACCAAGAGACCCAGTACTTC
CASSEDGGDQETQYF
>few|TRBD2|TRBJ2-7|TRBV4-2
TGTGCCAGCAGCCACCAGGGAAGCGGGGGGTGGGAGCAGTACTTC
CASSHQGSGGWEQYF
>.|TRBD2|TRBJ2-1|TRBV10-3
TGTGCCATCAGCTTAGGACTAGCGGGAATCAATGAGCAGTTCTTC
CAISLGLAGINEQFF
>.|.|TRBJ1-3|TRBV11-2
TGTGCCAGCAGCTTAGCACAGGCAAACACCATATATTTT
CASSLAQANTIYF
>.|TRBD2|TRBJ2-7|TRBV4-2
TGTGCCAGCAGCCAAAGCGGGAGTTCTCCCTACGAGCAGTACTTC
CASSQSGSSPYEQYF
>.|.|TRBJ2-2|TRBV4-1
TGCGCCAGCAGCCAACCGGGACTCGAGGTTGCTTCCGGGGAGCTGTTTTTT
CASSQPGLEVASGELFF
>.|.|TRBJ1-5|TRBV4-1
TGCGCCAGCAGCCAAGACAGGGGTCGCAATCAGCCCCAGCATTTT
CASSQDRGRNQPQHF
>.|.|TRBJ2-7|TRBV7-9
TGTGCCAGCAGCTTCCGGTACGAGCAGTACTTC
CASSFRYEQYF